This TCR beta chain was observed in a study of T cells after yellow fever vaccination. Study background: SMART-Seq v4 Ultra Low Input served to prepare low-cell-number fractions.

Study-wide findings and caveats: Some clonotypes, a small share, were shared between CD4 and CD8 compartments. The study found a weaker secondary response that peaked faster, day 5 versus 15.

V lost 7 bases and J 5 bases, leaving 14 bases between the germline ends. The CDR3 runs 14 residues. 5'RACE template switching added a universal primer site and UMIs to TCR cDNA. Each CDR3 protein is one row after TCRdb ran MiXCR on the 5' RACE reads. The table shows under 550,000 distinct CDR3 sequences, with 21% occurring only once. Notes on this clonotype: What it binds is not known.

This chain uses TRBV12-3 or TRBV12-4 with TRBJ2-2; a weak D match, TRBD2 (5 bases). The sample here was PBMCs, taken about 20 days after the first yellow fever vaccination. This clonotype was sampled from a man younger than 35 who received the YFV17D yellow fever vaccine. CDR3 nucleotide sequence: TGTGCCAGCATCCCGCGGGTCCTTACCGGGGAGCTGTTTTTT. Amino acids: CASIPRVLTGELFF.